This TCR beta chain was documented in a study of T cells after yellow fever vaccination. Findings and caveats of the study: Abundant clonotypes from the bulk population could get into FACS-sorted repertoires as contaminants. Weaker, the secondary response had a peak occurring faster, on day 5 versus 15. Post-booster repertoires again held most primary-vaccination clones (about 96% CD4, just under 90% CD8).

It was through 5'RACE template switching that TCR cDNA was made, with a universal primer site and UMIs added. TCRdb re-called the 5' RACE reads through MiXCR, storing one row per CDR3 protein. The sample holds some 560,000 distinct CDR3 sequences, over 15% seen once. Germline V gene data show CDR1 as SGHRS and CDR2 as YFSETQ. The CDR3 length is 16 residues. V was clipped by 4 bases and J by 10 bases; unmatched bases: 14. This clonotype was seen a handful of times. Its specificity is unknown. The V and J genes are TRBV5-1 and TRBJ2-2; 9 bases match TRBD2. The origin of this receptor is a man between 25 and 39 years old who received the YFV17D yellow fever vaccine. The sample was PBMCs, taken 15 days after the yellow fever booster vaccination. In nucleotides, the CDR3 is TGCGCCAGCAGCCAGACGTCTAGCGGGGTATTTGAGGAGCTGTTTTTT. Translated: CASSQTSSGVFEELFF. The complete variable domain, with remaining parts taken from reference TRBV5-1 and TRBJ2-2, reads KAGVTQTPRYLIKTRGQQVTLSCSPISGHRSVSWYQQTPGQGLQFLFEYFSETQRNKGNFPGRFSGRQFSNSRSEMNVSTLELGDSALYLCASSQTSSGVFEELFFGEGSRLTVL.